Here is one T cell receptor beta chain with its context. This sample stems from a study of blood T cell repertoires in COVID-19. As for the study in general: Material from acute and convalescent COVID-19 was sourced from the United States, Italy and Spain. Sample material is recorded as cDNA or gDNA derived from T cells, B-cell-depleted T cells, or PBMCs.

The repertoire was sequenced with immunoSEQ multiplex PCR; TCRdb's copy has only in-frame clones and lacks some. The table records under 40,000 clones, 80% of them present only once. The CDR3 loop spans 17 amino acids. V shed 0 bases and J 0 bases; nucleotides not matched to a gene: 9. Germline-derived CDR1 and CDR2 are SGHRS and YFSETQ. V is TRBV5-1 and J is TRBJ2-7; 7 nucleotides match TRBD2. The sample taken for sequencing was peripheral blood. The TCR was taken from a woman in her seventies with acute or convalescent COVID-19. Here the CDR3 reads CASSLGVTGGFSYEQYF. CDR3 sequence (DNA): TGCGCCAGCAGCTTGGGAGTAACGGGGGGTTTCTCCTACGAGCAGTACTTC.